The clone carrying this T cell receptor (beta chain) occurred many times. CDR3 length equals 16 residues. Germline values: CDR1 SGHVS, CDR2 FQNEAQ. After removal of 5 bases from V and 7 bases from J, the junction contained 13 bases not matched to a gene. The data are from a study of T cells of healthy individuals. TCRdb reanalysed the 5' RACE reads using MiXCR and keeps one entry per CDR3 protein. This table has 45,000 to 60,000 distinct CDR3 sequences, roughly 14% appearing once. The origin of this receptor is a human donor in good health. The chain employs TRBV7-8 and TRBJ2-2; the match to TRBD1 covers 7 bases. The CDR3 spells CASSQKGQRYGGELFF. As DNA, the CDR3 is TGTGCCAGCAGCCAAAAGGGACAGAGATACGGCGGGGAGCTGTTTTTT. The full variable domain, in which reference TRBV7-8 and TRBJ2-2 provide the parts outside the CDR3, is GAGVSQSPRYKVAKRGQDVALRCDPISGHVSLFWYQQALGQGPEFLTYFQNEAQLDKSGLPSDRFFAERPEGSVSTLKIQRTQQEDSAVYLCASSQKGQRYGGELFFGEGSRLTVL.